Shown below are 26 T cell receptor beta chains from a single sample sequenced in a study of response to subunit inactivated influenza vaccine. TCRdb reprocessed the RT-PCR reads via MiXCR and lists one record per CDR3 protein. Of hundreds of thousands of distinct CDR3 sequences in the sample, about 15% were seen once. Sequencing was performed on CD4+ T cells sorted from PBMCs, taken about 23 months after vaccination. All receptors derive from a man in his fifties or sixties who received an inactivated influenza vaccine.

The rearrangement uses TRBV20-1 and TRBJ2-1, with a weak D call TRBD2 (5 bases). CDR3 length: 13 residues. In germline, CDR1 is DFQATT, CDR2 SNEGSKA (reference sequence). The CDR3 DNA follows: TGCAGCCTAGCACCCACCTCCTACAATGAGCAGTTCTTC. Its translation: CSLAPTSYNEQFF.

This clonotype came up a few times. This rearrangement joins TRBV20-1 to TRBJ2-1, with D hard to call. The ends were cut back, 3 bases at V and 0 bases at J, with 6 bases in the middle. Germline V lookup: CDR1 DFQATT, CDR2 SNEGSKA (reference sequence). The length of the CDR3 is 13 residues. The CDR3 reads CSASADSYNEQFF. The CDR3 coding sequence is TGCAGTGCTAGCGCCGACTCCTACAATGAGCAGTTCTTC.

The rearrangement links TRBV25-1 to TRBJ2-1; D unclear. V gave up 4 bases and J gave up 4 bases, with 5 bases separating them. From germline, CDR1 is MGHDK and CDR2 SYGVNS. The length of the CDR3 is 12 residues. Here the CDR3 reads CASSAEYNEQFF. In nucleotides, the CDR3 is TGTGCCAGCAGTGCCGAATACAATGAGCAGTTCTTC. Filled out from reference TRBV25-1 and TRBJ2-1, the complete variable domain reads EADIYQTPRYLVIGTGKKITLECSQTMGHDKMYWYQQDPGMELHLIHYSYGVNSTEKGDLSSESTVSRIRTEHFPLTLESARPSHTSQYLCASSAEYNEQFFGPGTRLTVL.

This clonotype appeared many times. This chain uses TRBV12-3 or TRBV12-4 with TRBJ2-3; 7 bases fit TRBD1. The CDR3 consists of 14 residues. V gave up 6 bases and J gave up 4 bases; unmatched junction bases: 7. As DNA, the CDR3 is TGTGCCAGCAGCCTGACAGGGTTCGCAGATACGCAGTATTTT. It translates to CASSLTGFADTQYF.

The J gene is TRBJ1-1, the V gene TRBV5-1; D is possibly TRBD1 (5 bases). Germline V gene sequence: CDR1 SGHRS, CDR2 YFSETQ. CDR3 length: 14 amino acids. V was shortened by 7 bases and J by 0 bases, with 13 bases between the two germline ends. The CDR3 DNA reads TGCGCCAGCCACCGGGACCCTATGAACACTGAAGCTTTCTTT. This gives the protein CASHRDPMNTEAFF. Looking up the rest from reference TRBV5-1 and TRBJ1-1 gives the full variable domain: KAGVTQTPRYLIKTRGQQVTLSCSPISGHRSVSWYQQTPGQGLQFLFEYFSETQRNKGNFPGRFSGRQFSNSRSEMNVSTLELGDSALYLCASHRDPMNTEAFFGQGTRLTVV.

This clonotype was found many times. V is TRBV5-1 and J is TRBJ2-7; possible D gene TRBD1, 6 bases. CDR1 is SGHRS and CDR2 is YFSETQ in the germline V gene. The CDR3 runs 14 residues. Trimming removed 2 bases at V and 2 bases at J, with 11 bases between. The CDR3 loop reads CASSLGDIAYEQYF. CDR3 coding DNA: TGCGCCAGCAGCTTAGGGGACATTGCCTACGAGCAGTACTTC.

This clonotype occurred many times. V is TRBV12-3 or TRBV12-4 and J is TRBJ2-4; TRBD1 aligns across 8 bases. CDR3 size: 14 residues. The junction had 2 bases not matched to a gene; V was cut back by 5 bases and J by 2 bases. In DNA form, the CDR3 reads TGTGCCAGCAGTCGGACAGGGACCAAAAACATTCAGTACTTC. It specifies CASSRTGTKNIQYF.

The chain carries TRBV5-1 and TRBJ2-5; D is unresolved. This CDR3 comprises 16 residues. CDR1 is SGHRS and CDR2 is YFSETQ in the germline V gene. V was cut by 4 bases and J by 0 bases, with 16 bases left in between. The CDR3 coding sequence is TGCGCCAGCAGCGCGATTGGCGGATCGTACCAAGAGACCCAGTACTTC. Translation gives CASSAIGGSYQETQYF.

V is TRBV5-1 and J is TRBJ1-1; possible D gene TRBD1, 5 bases. CDR1 and CDR2 from the germline V gene are SGHRS and YFSETQ. Trimming took off 4 bases at V and 0 bases at J, with 13 bases between the two ends. There are 15 residues in the CDR3. The CDR3 DNA is TGCGCCAGCAGCATGGCCGGGACGGTGAACACTGAAGCTTTCTTT. It yields the protein CASSMAGTVNTEAFF.

The V and J genes are TRBV4-3 and TRBJ2-7, with D uncertain. Germline CDR1 LGHNA, CDR2 YSLEER. The CDR3 totals 14 residues. The germline V and J ends were trimmed by 1 base and 3 bases, with 10 bases remaining between them. CDR3 nucleotide sequence: TGCGCCAGCAGCCAAGGGACGGCTTACTACGAGCAGTACTTC. It codes for CASSQGTAYYEQYF.

This clonotype was seen a handful of times. The chain links TRBV7-2 to TRBJ2-3, with TRBD2 matching 10 bases. Looked up from germline, CDR1 is SGHTA and CDR2 is FQGNSA. The CDR3 covers 15 residues. The V segment lost 0 bases and the J segment 6 bases; nucleotides outside the gene matches: 3. Written as DNA, the CDR3 is TGTGCCAGCAGCTTAGCTGGTAGCGGGAGGGATACGCAGTATTTT. Translated: CASSLAGSGRDTQYF.

This clonotype showed up many times. The V gene is TRBV6-1, the J gene TRBJ1-3; TRBD1 matches 10 bases. Germline loops: CDR1 MNHNS, CDR2 SASEGT. Germline trimming cut 6 bases from V and 2 bases from J; bases unmatched to any gene: 10. CDR3 length: 17 residues. This CDR3 is CASSPPPGQGTGNTIYF. As DNA, the CDR3 is TGTGCCAGCAGCCCTCCTCCGGGACAGGGGACTGGAAACACCATATATTTT.

This clonotype was detected a few times. The chain links TRBV2 to TRBJ1-6; D ambiguous. The germline gives CDR1 SNHLY, CDR2 FYNNEI. Trimming removed 3 bases at V and 7 bases at J, with 7 bases between. The CDR3 has 13 amino acids. The CDR3 nucleotides read TGTGCCAGCAGTGATGAGAGCAATTCACCCCTCCACTTT. It encodes CASSDESNSPLHF.

J is TRBJ2-5 and V is TRBV3-1; a weak D match, TRBD1 (6 bases). Trimming cost V 3 bases and J 4 bases, with 6 bases left between them. The CDR3 is 12 residues long. CDR1 and CDR2 (germline): LGHDT, YNNKEL (reference sequence). CDR3 residues: CASSHRGETQYF. CDR3 DNA: TGTGCCAGCAGCCACAGGGGAGAGACCCAGTACTTC.

This clonotype occurred a few times. The chain recombines TRBV3-1 with TRBJ1-1; D is undetermined. Trimming shortened V by 3 bases and J by 1 base, and 6 bases separated the two germline ends. CDR3 length equals 13 residues. Germline V CDR1 and CDR2: LGHDT, YNNKEL (reference sequence). DNA of the CDR3: TGTGCCAGCAGCCATGCTGAGAACACTGAAGCTTTCTTT. It translates to CASSHAENTEAFF.

V gene TRBV19 combines with J gene TRBJ2-1; D is ambiguous. The CDR3 loop spans 13 amino acids. The germline V gene encodes CDR1 LNHDA and CDR2 SQIVND (reference sequence). Trimming cost V 9 bases and J 8 bases, with 17 bases left between them. CDR3 protein: CASKSPPLDEQFF. DNA for the CDR3: TGTGCCAGCAAAAGCCCCCCTTTGGATGAGCAGTTCTTC.

The V and J genes are TRBV12-3 or TRBV12-4 and TRBJ2-5; D perhaps matches TRBD2 (7 bases). Trimming pared 1 base from V and 5 bases from J, leaving 14 bases between. CDR3 size: 15 residues. CDR3 sequence (DNA): TGTGCCAGCAGTTTAGTAGGGGGGGGAGCCGAGACCCAGTACTTC. Translation gives CASSLVGGGAETQYF.

This clonotype was counted a few times. The chain links TRBV10-3 to TRBJ2-5; TRBD2 matches at 16 bases. Germline-derived CDR1 and CDR2 are ENHRY and SYGVKD. Germline trimming cut 2 bases from V and 9 bases from J; bases unmatched to any gene: 6. The CDR3 is made up of 16 amino acids. CDR3 DNA sequence: TGTGCCATCAGTGAGGCGGGACTAGCGGGGGGGCTTCCCCAGTACTTC. It yields the protein CAISEAGLAGGLPQYF.

This clonotype has a handful of counts. The chain carries TRBV18 and TRBJ2-2; tentatively, D is TRBD1 (5 bases). The CDR3 sequence is 18 residues long. Trimming removed 0 bases at V and 2 bases at J, with 16 bases between. Looked up from germline, CDR1 is KGHSH and CDR2 is LQKENI. The CDR3 loop is CASSPPAGPILNTGELFF. CDR3 sequence (DNA): TGTGCCAGCTCACCACCGGCAGGGCCCATCCTAAACACCGGGGAGCTGTTTTTT.

The chain is built from TRBV15 and TRBJ1-2; D is ambiguous. Trimming left V 1 base short and J 0 bases short, with 6 bases between. The CDR3 length is 14 residues. CDR1 and CDR2 from the germline V gene are LNHNV and YYDKDF (reference sequence). CDR3 nucleotides: TGTGCCACCAGCAGAGCGGCATCTAACTATGGCTACACCTTC. This translates into CATSRAASNYGYTF.

At least ten counts were recorded for this clonotype. CDR3 coding DNA: TGTGCCAGCAGAATATCGGGACTAGCGGCGTACAATGAGCAGTTCTTC. Amino acids: CASRISGLAAYNEQFF. V is TRBV2 and J is TRBJ2-1; the match to TRBD2 covers 11 bases. This CDR3 is 16 amino acids long. From germline, CDR1 is SNHLY and CDR2 FYNNEI. J was trimmed by 4 bases and V by 6 bases; bases with no gene match: 8.

This clonotype came up a few times. The chain is built from TRBV10-3 and TRBJ2-2, with D possibly called TRBD1 or TRBD2 (6 bases each). V was clipped by 2 bases and J by 10 bases, with 11 bases between them. Looked up from germline, CDR1 is ENHRY and CDR2 is SYGVKD. This CDR3 spans 13 amino acids. CDR3 in amino acids: CAISETGAEELFF. DNA for the CDR3: TGTGCCATCAGTGAGACGGGGGCAGAGGAGCTGTTTTTT.

This clonotype occurred a few times. V and J are TRBV4-3 and TRBJ2-7, with D perhaps assigned TRBD1 or TRBD2 (5 bases each). Germline lookup yields CDR1 LGHNA and CDR2 YSLEER. V was clipped by 0 bases and J by 2 bases, with 17 bases between them. The CDR3 sequence is 17 residues long. This CDR3 reads CASSQDIEGHNPYEQYF. For the CDR3, the DNA is TGCGCCAGCAGCCAAGATATCGAGGGGCATAACCCCTACGAGCAGTACTTC.

The table lists this clonotype with a few counts. This chain links TRBV2 with TRBJ2-7, with 8 positions matching TRBD1. The V gene end was trimmed by 7 bases and the J gene end by 3 bases; junction bases not matched to a gene: 5. The CDR3 extends over 13 amino acids. Looked up from germline, CDR1 is SNHLY and CDR2 is FYNNEI. CDR3 in DNA: TGTGCCAGCAACCGACAGGGGAACTACGAGCAGTACTTC. Protein sequence: CASNRQGNYEQYF.

About this clonotype: At one of its ends the junction is not consistent with the germline gene, which may arise from a read error. V is TRBV4-2 and J is TRBJ1-5, with TRBD1 matching over 9 bases. The CDR3 sequence is 15 residues long. Germline V gene data show CDR1 as LGHNA and CDR2 as YNFKEQ. CDR3 in amino acids: CAGSQERQGDQPQHF. The CDR3 coding sequence is TGTGCCGGCAGCCAGGAACGACAGGGGGACCAGCCCCAGCATTTT.

The chain links TRBV18 to TRBJ2-5; 11 bases are shared with TRBD2. This CDR3 has 18 amino acids. With V trimmed by 2 bases and J by 4 bases, 12 bases remained unmatched. CDR1 KGHSH and CDR2 LQKENI come from the germline V gene. The CDR3 DNA follows: TGTGCCAGCTCACCAATGGGCCCGGGACTAGCGGTGGGAGAGACCCAGTACTTC. It is translated as CASSPMGPGLAVGETQYF.